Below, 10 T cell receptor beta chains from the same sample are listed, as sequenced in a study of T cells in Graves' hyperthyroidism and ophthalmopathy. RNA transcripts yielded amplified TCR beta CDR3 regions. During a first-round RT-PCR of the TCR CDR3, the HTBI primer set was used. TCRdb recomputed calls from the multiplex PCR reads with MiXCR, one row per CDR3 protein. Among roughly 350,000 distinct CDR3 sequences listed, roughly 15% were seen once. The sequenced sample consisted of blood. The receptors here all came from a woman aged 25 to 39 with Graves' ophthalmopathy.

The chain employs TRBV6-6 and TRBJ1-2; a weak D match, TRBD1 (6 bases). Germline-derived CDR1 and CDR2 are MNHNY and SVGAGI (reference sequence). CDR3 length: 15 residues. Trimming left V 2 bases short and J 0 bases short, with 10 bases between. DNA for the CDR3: TGTGCCAGCAGTTACGTGGGGGCCCCTAACTATGGCTACACCTTC. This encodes CASSYVGAPNYGYTF.

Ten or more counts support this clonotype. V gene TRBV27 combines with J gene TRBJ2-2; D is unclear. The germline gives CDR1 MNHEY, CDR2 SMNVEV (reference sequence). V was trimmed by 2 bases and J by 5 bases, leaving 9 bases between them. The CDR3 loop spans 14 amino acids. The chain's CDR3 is CASSLMSRTGELFF. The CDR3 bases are TGTGCCAGCAGTTTAATGTCTAGGACCGGGGAGCTGTTTTTT.

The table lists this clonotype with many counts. This chain's CDR3 is CASRQQVSPLHF. The CDR3 DNA follows: TGTGCCAGCAGACAACAAGTCTCGCCCCTCCACTTT. The V call is TRBV12-3 or TRBV12-4, the J call TRBJ1-6; no clear D. Trimming pared 6 bases from V and 13 bases from J, leaving 13 bases between. The CDR3 is 12 residues long.

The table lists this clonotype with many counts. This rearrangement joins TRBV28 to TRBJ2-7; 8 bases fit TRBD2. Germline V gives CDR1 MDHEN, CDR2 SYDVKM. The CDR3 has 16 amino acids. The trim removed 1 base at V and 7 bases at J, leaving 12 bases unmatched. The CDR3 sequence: CASSLLAGLDGGEQYF. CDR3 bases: TGTGCCAGCAGTTTATTAGCGGGGCTTGACGGGGGTGAGCAGTACTTC.

The CDR3 nucleotides are TGTGCCAGCATAGGGCACTCGGAGAAAGCTTTCTTT. Amino acid sequence: CASIGHSEKAFF. The chain couples TRBV6-4 to TRBJ1-1, with D unclear. Trimming removed 7 bases at V and 9 bases at J, with 15 bases between. The CDR3 has 12 residues. Germline CDR1 is MRHNA and CDR2 is SNTAGT.

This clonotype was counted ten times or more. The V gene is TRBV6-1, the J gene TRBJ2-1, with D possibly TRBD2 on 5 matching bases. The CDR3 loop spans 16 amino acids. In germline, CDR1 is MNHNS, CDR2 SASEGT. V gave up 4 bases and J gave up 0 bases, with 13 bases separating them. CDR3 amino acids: CASSGTSGYSYNEQFF. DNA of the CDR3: TGTGCCAGCAGTGGAACTAGTGGGTACTCCTACAATGAGCAGTTCTTC.

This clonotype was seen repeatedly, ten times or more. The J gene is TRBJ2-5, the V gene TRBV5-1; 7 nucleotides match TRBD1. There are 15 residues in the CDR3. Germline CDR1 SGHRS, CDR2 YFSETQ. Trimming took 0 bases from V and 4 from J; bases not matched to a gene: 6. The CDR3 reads CASSLEETGRETQYF. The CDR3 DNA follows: TGCGCCAGCAGCTTGGAGGAGACAGGGCGAGAGACCCAGTACTTC.

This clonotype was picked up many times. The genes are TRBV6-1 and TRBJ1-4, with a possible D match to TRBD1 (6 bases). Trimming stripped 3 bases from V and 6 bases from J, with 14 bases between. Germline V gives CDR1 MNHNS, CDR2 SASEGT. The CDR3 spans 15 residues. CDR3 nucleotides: TGTGCCAGCAGTGATCCCGGGGGCCTGGATGAAAAACTGTTTTTT. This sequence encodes CASSDPGGLDEKLFF.

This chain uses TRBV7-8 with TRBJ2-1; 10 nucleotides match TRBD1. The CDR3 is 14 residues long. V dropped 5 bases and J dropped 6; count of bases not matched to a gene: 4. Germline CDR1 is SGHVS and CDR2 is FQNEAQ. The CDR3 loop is CASSKRTGGNEQFF. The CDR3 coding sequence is TGTGCCAGCAGCAAACGGACAGGGGGCAATGAGCAGTTCTTC.

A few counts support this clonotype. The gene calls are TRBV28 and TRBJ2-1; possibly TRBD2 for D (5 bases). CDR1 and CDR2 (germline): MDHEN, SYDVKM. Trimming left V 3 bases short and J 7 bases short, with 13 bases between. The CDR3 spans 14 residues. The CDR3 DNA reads TGTGCCAGCAGTTTTCTAGCCGATATGAATGAGCAGTTCTTC. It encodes CASSFLADMNEQFF.